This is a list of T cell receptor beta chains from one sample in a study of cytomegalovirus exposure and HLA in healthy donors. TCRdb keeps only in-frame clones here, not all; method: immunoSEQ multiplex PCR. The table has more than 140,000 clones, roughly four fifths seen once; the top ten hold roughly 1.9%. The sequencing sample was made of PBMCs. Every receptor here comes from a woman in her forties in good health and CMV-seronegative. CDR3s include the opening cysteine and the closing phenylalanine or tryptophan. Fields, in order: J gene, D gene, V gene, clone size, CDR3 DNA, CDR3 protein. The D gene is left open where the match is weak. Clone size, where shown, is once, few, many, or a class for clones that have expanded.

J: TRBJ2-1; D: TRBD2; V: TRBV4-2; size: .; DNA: TGTGCCAGCAGCCAAGACCCCCTGAGGACTAGCGGGATCTACAATGAGCAGTTCTTC; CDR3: CASSQDPLRTSGIYNEQFF
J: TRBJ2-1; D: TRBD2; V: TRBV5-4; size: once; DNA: TGTGCCAGCAGCGAGACCGTTAGCGGGGACGAGCAGTTCTTC; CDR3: CASSETVSGDEQFF
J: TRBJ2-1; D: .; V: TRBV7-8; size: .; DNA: TGTGCCAGCAGCTTAGGACAGGACAATGAGCAGTTCTTC; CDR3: CASSLGQDNEQFF
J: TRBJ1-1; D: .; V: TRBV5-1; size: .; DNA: TGCGCCAGCACCGGGTCCGAACGTAGCCGATCGAGCGGTGAAGCTTTCTTT; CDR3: CASTGSERSRSSGEAFF
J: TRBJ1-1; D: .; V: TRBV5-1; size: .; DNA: TGCGCCAGCAGCTTGGTATCCGGGGGCACTGAAGCTTTCTTT; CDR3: CASSLVSGGTEAFF
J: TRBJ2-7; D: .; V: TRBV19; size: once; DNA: TGTGCCAGTAGTATGTTGCAGGGCCGGGAGCAGTACTTC; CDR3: CASSMLQGREQYF
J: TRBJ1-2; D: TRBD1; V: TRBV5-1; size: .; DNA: TGCGCCAGCAGCCTTCGGGACAGCCTCTCGGGCTACACCTTC; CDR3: CASSLRDSLSGYTF
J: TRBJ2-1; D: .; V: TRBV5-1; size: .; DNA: TGCGCCAGCAGCTTGCTTTCGGCTAGCGAGCAGTTCTTC; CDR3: CASSLLSASEQFF
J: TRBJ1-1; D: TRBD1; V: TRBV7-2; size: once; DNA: TGTGCCAGCAGCTTCCTAGCCGGGACAGGGGAAGCTTTCTTT; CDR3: CASSFLAGTGEAFF
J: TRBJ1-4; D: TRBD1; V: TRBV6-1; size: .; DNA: TGTGCCAGCAGTACCGGACAGGGGATTAATGAAAAACTGTTTTTT; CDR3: CASSTGQGINEKLFF
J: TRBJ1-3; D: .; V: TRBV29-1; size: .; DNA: TGCAGCGTTCATGCGGTTGCTGGAAACACCATATATTTT; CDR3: CSVHAVAGNTIYF
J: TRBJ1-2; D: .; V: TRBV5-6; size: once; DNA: TGTGCCAGCAGCTCCAGGGTTAACTATGGCTACACCTTC; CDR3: CASSSRVNYGYTF
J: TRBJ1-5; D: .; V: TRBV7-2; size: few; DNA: TGTGCCAGCAGCTTAGTGCAGGATCAGCCCCAGCATTTT; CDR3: CASSLVQDQPQHF
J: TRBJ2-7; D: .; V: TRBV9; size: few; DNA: TGTGCCAGCAGCCCGAGACTCAGGGCTCGGTTTTACGAGCAGTACTTC; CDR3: CASSPRLRARFYEQYF
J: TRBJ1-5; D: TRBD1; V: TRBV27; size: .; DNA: TGTGCCAGCAGCAGTCATGGACAGGGGAATCAGCCCCAGCATTTT; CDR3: CASSSHGQGNQPQHF
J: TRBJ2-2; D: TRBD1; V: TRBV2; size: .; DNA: TGTGCCAGCAGTGGACAGGGCAGGACCGGGGAGCTGTTTTTT; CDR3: CASSGQGRTGELFF
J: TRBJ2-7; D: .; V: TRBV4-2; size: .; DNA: TGTGCCACCTATCGGACTGACTCCTACGAGCAGTACTTC; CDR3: CATYRTDSYEQYF
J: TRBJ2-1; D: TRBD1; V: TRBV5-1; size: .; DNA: TGCGCCAGCAGACCACAGACAGGGGAATACAATGAGCAGTTCTTC; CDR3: CASRPQTGEYNEQFF
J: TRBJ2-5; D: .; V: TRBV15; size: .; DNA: TGTGCCACCAGCAGAGAATGGGGCGGAGAGACCCAGTACTTC; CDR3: CATSREWGGETQYF
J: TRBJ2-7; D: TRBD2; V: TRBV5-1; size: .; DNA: TGCGCCAGCAGACTAGCGGCTACCTACGAGCAGTACTTC; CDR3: CASRLAATYEQYF
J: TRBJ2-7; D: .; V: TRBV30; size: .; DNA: TGTGCCTGGAGTCTCCACAACTACGAGCAGTACTTC; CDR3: CAWSLHNYEQYF
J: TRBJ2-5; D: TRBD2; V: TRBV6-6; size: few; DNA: TGTGCCAGCAGTTCCGGGACTAGCGGGCGCCAAGAGACCCAGTACTTC; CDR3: CASSSGTSGRQETQYF
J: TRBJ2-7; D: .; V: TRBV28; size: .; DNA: TGTGCCAGCAGGGGGGGACAGCGCTACGAGCAGTACTTC; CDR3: CASRGGQRYEQYF
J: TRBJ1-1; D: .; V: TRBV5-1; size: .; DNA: TGCGCCAGCAGCTTGGCCAGGTCGAACACTGAAGCTTTCTTT; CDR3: CASSLARSNTEAFF
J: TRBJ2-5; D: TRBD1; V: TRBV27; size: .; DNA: TGTGCCAGCAGTTTCAGGGGGCCAGACGTTGGAAAGACCCAGTACTTC; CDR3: CASSFRGPDVGKTQYF
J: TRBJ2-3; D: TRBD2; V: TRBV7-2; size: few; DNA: TGTGCCAGCAGCTCGCATCCGGGACTAGCGGGAGAGGCAGATACGCAGTATTTT; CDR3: CASSSHPGLAGEADTQYF
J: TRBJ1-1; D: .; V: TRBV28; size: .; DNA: TGTGCCAGCAGGACGGACAGATACACTGAAGCTTTCTTT; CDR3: CASRTDRYTEAFF
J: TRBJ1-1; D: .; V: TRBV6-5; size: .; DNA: TGTGCCAGCAGGAGGGCCGGGGACACTGAAGCTTTCTTT; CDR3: CASRRAGDTEAFF
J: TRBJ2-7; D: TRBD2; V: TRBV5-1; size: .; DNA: TGCGCCAGCAGCCGACTGGGGGAGGGTCTCTCCTACGAGCAGTACTTC; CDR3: CASSRLGEGLSYEQYF
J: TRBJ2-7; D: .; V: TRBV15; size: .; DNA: TGTGCCACCAGCAGAGATTACCAAGCCCGAGAGCAGTACTTC; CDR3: CATSRDYQAREQYF
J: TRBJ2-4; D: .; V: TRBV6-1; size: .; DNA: TGTGCCAGCAGTGAAGAGGGGGGGATCCTAGCCAAAAACATTCAGTACTTC; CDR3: CASSEEGGILAKNIQYF
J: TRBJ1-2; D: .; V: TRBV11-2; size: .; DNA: TGTGCCAGCAGCTTTGAAGGGGGCTATGGCTACACCTTC; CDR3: CASSFEGGYGYTF
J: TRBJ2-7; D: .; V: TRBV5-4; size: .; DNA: TGTGCCAGCAGCTTGGGAGGGGGACAAGGCATCGAGCAGTACTTC; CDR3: CASSLGGGQGIEQYF
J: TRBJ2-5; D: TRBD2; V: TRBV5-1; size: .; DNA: TGCGCCAGCAGCTTGGCCGAGGGGTGCGGGAGGGGGGAGACCCAGTACTTC; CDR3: CASSLAEGCGRGETQYF
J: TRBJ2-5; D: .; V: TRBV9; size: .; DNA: TGTGCCAGCAGCCCTTATATTCAAGAGACCCAGTACTTC; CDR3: CASSPYIQETQYF
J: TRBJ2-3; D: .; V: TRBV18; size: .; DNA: TGTGCCAGCTATATAACTAGCACAGATACGCAGTATTTT; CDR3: CASYITSTDTQYF
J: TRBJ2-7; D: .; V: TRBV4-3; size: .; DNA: TGCGCCAGCAGCCAAGATCCGGATGGGCAGCTCTACGAGCAGTACTTC; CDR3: CASSQDPDGQLYEQYF
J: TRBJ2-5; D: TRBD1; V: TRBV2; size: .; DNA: TGTGCCAGCAACCGGGACAGGGAAGAGACCCAGTACTTC; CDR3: CASNRDREETQYF
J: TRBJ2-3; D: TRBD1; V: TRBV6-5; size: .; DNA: TGTGCCAGCAGTTATATGGGACAGTCGAGCACAGATACGCAGTATTTT; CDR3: CASSYMGQSSTDTQYF
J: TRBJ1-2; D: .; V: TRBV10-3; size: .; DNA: TGTGCCATCAGTTCCACGGGGGACTATGGCTACACCTTC; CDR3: CAISSTGDYGYTF
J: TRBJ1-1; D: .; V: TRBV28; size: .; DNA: TGTGCCAGCAGTTTAGTCTGGGGCTCGAACACTGAAGCTTTCTTT; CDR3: CASSLVWGSNTEAFF
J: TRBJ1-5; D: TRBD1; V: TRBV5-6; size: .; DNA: TGTGCCAGCAGCCCGGGACAGACGTCGGAGGGGCCCCAGCATTTT; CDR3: CASSPGQTSEGPQHF
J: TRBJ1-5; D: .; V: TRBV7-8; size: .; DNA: TGTGCCAGCAGCTTAGCGGCAGGGCACAATCAGCCCCAGCATTTT; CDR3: CASSLAAGHNQPQHF
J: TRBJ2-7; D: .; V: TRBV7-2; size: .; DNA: TGTGCCAGCAGCTTGGATGTTGGGGCCTACTACGAGCAGTACTTC; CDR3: CASSLDVGAYYEQYF
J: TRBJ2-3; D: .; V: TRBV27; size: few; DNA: TGTGCCAGCAGTTTATGGACAACCAGCACAGATACGCAGTATTTT; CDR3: CASSLWTTSTDTQYF
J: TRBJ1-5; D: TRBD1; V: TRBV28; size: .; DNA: TGTGCCAGTACTAAGACAGGGGAACGCAATCAGCCCCAGCATTTT; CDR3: CASTKTGERNQPQHF
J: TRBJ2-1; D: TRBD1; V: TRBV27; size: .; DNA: TGTGCCAGCAGGGCGACAGGGGCGAATGAGCAGTTCTTC; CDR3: CASRATGANEQFF
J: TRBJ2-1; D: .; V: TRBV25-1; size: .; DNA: TGTGCCAGCAGTATAGGGACTGTCTACAATGAGCAGTTCTTC; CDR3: CASSIGTVYNEQFF
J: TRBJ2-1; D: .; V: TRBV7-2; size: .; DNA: TGTGCCAGCAGCTTACGAGGGCCGGGTACCAATGAGCAGTTCTTC; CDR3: CASSLRGPGTNEQFF
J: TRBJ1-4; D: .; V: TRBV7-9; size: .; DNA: TGTGCCAGCAGCCGGGACATCTCCGACACTAATGAAAAACTGTTTTTT; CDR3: CASSRDISDTNEKLFF
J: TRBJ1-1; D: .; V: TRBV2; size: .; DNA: TGTGCCAGCAGCACAGGGCTGGCCCACACTGAAGCTTTCTTT; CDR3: CASSTGLAHTEAFF
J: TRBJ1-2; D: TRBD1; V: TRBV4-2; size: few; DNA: TGTGCCAGCAGCCGTGAGGACAGGGGAATAGAAGGCTACACCTTC; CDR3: CASSREDRGIEGYTF
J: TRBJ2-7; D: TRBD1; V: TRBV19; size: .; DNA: TGTGCCAGTAGTCTCGGGACAGGGGGCTACGAGCAGTACTTC; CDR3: CASSLGTGGYEQYF
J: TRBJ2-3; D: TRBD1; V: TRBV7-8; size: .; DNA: TGTGCCAGCAGCTTACTACTGATCAGGACAGGGACAACAGATACGCAGTATTTT; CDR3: CASSLLLIRTGTTDTQYF
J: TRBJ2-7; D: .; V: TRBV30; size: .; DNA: TGTGCCTGGAGTGCCAGGGGCGCCGACTACGAGCAGTACTTC; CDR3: CAWSARGADYEQYF
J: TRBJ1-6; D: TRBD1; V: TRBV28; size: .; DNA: TGTGCCAGCAGTTTGAGGGGGCGGTCACCCCTCCACTTT; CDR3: CASSLRGRSPLHF
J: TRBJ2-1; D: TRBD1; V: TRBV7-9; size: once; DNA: TGTTCCAGCAGCTCAGCAAAGGGACAGGATGACTCCTACAATGAGCAGTTCTTC; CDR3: CSSSSAKGQDDSYNEQFF
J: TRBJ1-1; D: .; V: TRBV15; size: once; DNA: TGTGCCACCAGCAGAGATCACTGGGGGGTTAACACTGAAGCTTTCTTT; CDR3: CATSRDHWGVNTEAFF
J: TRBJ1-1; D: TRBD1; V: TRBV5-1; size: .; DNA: TGCGCCAGCAGCCAAGACAGGGGGGACGCTTTCTTT; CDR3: CASSQDRGDAFF
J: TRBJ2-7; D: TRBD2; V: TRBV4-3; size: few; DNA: TGCGCCAGCAGCCAAGAGGGGGGGGACTACGAGCAGTACTTC; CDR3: CASSQEGGDYEQYF